The clone carrying this TCR beta chain was seen only once. The antigen is undetermined. This entry is derived from a study of shared clonotypes between healthy human individuals. Study-wide results and caveats: Naive CD4 clonotype sharing across a few donors was 5% to 6%.

Per the germline V gene, CDR1 is MDHEN and CDR2 is SYDVKM. The CDR3 loop spans 13 amino acids. Trimming stripped 6 bases from V and 2 bases from J, with 11 bases between. Naive CD4+ cells were CD45RA-selected; the remaining cells were memory. This table comes from immunoSEQ multiplex PCR, and its TCRdb copy is limited to in-frame clones, with some not included. The sample lists over a million clones, around 75% occurring once. The source is a man younger than 35 in good health. The chain recombines TRBV28 with TRBJ2-7; maybe TRBD2 (5 bases). Sequencing was done on a sample of memory CD4+ T cells sorted from blood. The subset was: CD45RA-negative fraction. DNA for the CDR3: TGTGCCAGCAGGGAACGGGGTCCCTACGAGCAGTACTTC. It codes for CASRERGPYEQYF.